This T cell receptor (beta chain) was profiled in a study of PD-L1 blockade in urothelial cancer. The CDR3 covers 16 residues. Trimming took 6 bases from V and 0 from J, leaving 14 bases between them. Germline-derived CDR1 and CDR2 are ENHRY and SYGVKD. Sequencing was performed with immunoSEQ multiplex PCR; in TCRdb, only in-frame clones are kept and a portion is missing. The sample holds over 45,000 clones, just over 85% seen once. It was locally advanced or metastatic urothelial carcinoma that patients had. The receptor comes from a man aged 45-60 years with urothelial cancer. The sequencing here drew on PBMCs, taken around atezolizumab (anti-PD-L1) treatment. V and J are TRBV10-3 and TRBJ2-2, with a weak D call TRBD1 (6 bases). The CDR3 here is CAIRPGHHSNTGELFF. CDR3 coding DNA: TGTGCCATCAGGCCGGGACATCATTCGAACACCGGGGAGCTGTTTTTT.